This T cell receptor beta chain is drawn from a study of blood T cell repertoires in COVID-19. Study-wide context: T cells, B-cell-depleted T cells, or PBMCs provided the cDNA or gDNA that served as material.

J was trimmed by 5 bases and V by 6 bases; bases with no gene match: 10. Germline CDR1 and CDR2: SNHLY and FYNNEI. This CDR3 spans 15 amino acids. TCRdb's copy holds only in-frame clones and misses some; the assay was immunoSEQ multiplex PCR. Counted here are a few hundred thousand clones, about 81% occurring once; the ten biggest clones make up around 9%. Participants reported their clinical history, and cohort assignment relied on those reports. This chain links TRBV2 with TRBJ1-1; 9 bases align to TRBD1. Sequencing input: PBMCs or T cells enriched from blood (not recorded which). The origin of this receptor is a man aged 40-50 years who had recovered from COVID-19. For the CDR3, the DNA is TGTGCCAGCAGGGTACAGGGGGCAAGGGGTACTGAAGCTTTCTTT. Its protein product is CASRVQGARGTEAFF.